The 10 T cell receptor beta chains below all came from one sample that was sequenced in a study of blood T cell repertoires in COVID-19. Sequenced by immunoSEQ multiplex PCR; TCRdb stores in-frame clones only, minus some. The sample lists 250,000 or so clones; about 80% were seen once. The sample consisted of peripheral blood. These receptors originate from a woman aged 80 or over with acute or convalescent COVID-19.

V gene TRBV3-1 (or the pseudogene TRBV3-2) combines with J gene TRBJ1-4, with D maybe TRBD1 (5 bases). CDR1 and CDR2 (germline): LGHDT, YNNKEL (reference sequence). The CDR3 is 15 amino acids. The V end lost 1 base, the J end lost 7 bases, and 13 bases lay between the germline ends. CDR3 nucleotides: TGTGCCAGCAGCCAAGCTAGGGGAGGCGCTGAAAAACTGTTTTTT. Translation gives CASSQARGGAEKLFF.

The V call is TRBV10-2, the J call TRBJ2-2; TRBD1 agrees at 8 bases. The CDR3 has 17 residues. Germline CDR1 WSHSY, CDR2 SAAADI. The J segment lost 8 bases and the V segment lost 10 bases, leaving 21 bases of the junction unmatched. The CDR3 protein is CATRESPGRGPEGELFF. For the CDR3, the DNA is TGCGCCACCAGGGAGTCCCCGGGCAGGGGGCCGGAGGGGGAGCTGTTTTTT.

This clone was picked up a small number of times. The chain couples TRBV5-1 to TRBJ1-5; no definite D call. V lost 4 bases and J 3 bases, leaving 11 bases between the germline ends. Germline V gene data show CDR1 as SGHRS and CDR2 as YFSETQ. This CDR3 contains 14 residues. The CDR3 spells CASSKDGDNQPQHF. For the CDR3, the DNA is TGCGCCAGCAGCAAGGATGGAGACAATCAGCCCCAGCATTTT.

This rearrangement joins TRBV28 to TRBJ1-4; D remains unclear. Trimming removed 1 base from V and 4 bases from J, with 4 bases in between. Per germline, CDR1 MDHEN and CDR2 SYDVKM. The length of the CDR3 is 13 residues. CDR3 sequence: CASSLFSNEKLFF. CDR3 nucleotide sequence: TGTGCCAGCAGTTTATTCAGTAATGAAAAACTGTTTTTT.

The chain uses TRBV3-1 (or the pseudogene TRBV3-2) and TRBJ2-2; 7 positions match TRBD2. This CDR3 has 19 residues. CDR1 and CDR2 from the germline V gene are LGHDT and YNNKEL (reference sequence). The trim removed 0 bases at V and 5 bases at J, leaving 15 bases unmatched. The DNA of the CDR3 is TGTGCCAGCAGCCAAGACCGAGGGGCGGGAGTGGTCCGGACCGGGGAGCTGTTTTTT. It translates to CASSQDRGAGVVRTGELFF.

The chain combines TRBV6-1 with TRBJ1-1; no firm D call. Trimming left V 3 bases short and J 10 bases short, with 9 bases between. There are 11 residues in the CDR3. The germline V gene encodes CDR1 MNHNS and CDR2 SASEGT. The CDR3 reads CASSEEVGAFF. CDR3 nucleotide sequence: TGTGCCAGCAGTGAGGAGGTGGGAGCTTTCTTT.

The chain has TRBV6-5 and TRBJ2-3; D possibly corresponds to TRBD1 (5 bases). Trimming stripped 7 bases from V and 4 bases from J, with 12 bases between. Germline assignment: CDR1 MNHEY and CDR2 SVGAGI. The length of the CDR3 is 13 residues. The CDR3 region is CASTQGLADTQYF. The CDR3 bases are TGTGCCAGCACCCAGGGTCTCGCAGATACGCAGTATTTT.

The J gene is TRBJ2-1, the V gene TRBV7-3, with D hard to call. CDR1 is SGHTA, CDR2 FQGTGA, per germline. V was trimmed by 0 bases and J by 5 bases, leaving 8 bases between them. CDR3 size: 14 residues. This CDR3 reads CASSLTTSDNEQFF. CDR3 coding DNA: TGTGCCAGCAGCTTAACTACATCCGACAATGAGCAGTTCTTC. The full variable domain, rest sourced from reference TRBV7-3 and TRBJ2-1, is GAGVSQTPSNKVTEKGKYVELRCDPISGHTALYWYRQSLGQGPEFLIYFQGTGAADDSGLPNDRFFAVRPEGSVSTLKIQRTERGDSAVYLCASSLTTSDNEQFFGPGTRLTVL.

The V and J genes are TRBV5-1 and TRBJ2-1; 8 bases are shared with TRBD2. In germline, CDR1 is SGHRS, CDR2 YFSETQ. V was pared by 2 bases and J by 7 bases, with 8 bases of the junction left unmatched. The length of the CDR3 is 15 residues. This CDR3 is CASSFEGLGINEQFF. The CDR3 coding sequence is TGCGCCAGCAGCTTTGAGGGACTAGGTATAAATGAGCAGTTCTTC.

The genes are TRBV2 and TRBJ2-5; the D gene is possibly TRBD2 (5 bases). Trimming took off 4 bases at V and 1 base at J, with 13 bases between the two ends. The CDR3 runs 15 residues. CDR1 is SNHLY, CDR2 FYNNEI, per germline. The CDR3 region has the DNA TGTGCCAGCAGTGTACTAGGGTTACTCCAAGAGACCCAGTACTTC. This encodes CASSVLGLLQETQYF.